This TCR beta chain stems from a study of cytomegalovirus exposure and HLA in healthy donors (dated by TCRdb to the late 2010s). About the investigation overall: In an earlier analysis of 587 of the donors, approximately 260 Gb of sequence data and approximately 120 million unique TCR beta sequences from 150 million to 200 million T cells were reported. HLA typing included class I and class II loci at four-digit resolution. The study aimed to test whether cataloging public T cell receptors could reveal signatures of past pathogen exposure. About five DR-DQ haplotypes were treated as single units for association and clustering because of strong linkage in the cohort. In a later analysis, previously published TCR beta repertoires from 550 to 700 donors were re-analyzed and high-resolution HLA genotyping was added so that TCR occurrence patterns could be studied. The study combined high-throughput TCR immunosequencing, statistical association of individual TCRs with disease status, and machine learning to predict cytomegalovirus infection status. The study used immunosequencing to profile the T cell repertoires of approximately 630 subjects and linked those repertoires to cytomegalovirus serostatus. All discovery cohort repertoires had been generated on a single sequencing platform. Genome-wide SNP genotypes for about 60% of the roughly 700 donors were used in a later genetic analysis, which treated that subset as a discovery cohort. An earlier analysis of 500 to 750 of the donors applied high-throughput TCR beta sequencing to assess whether each TCR beta V gene segment acted as functional or pseudogenic. Donor age, sex, ethnicity and CMV serostatus were compiled together with the repertoire data. An early release covering 550 to 700 HLA-typed donors comprised roughly 300 gigabases of sequencing data and around 80 million unique TCR sequences. Of the roughly 400 genotyped donors, 80% to 90% were placed in the genetic ancestry cluster associated with self-reported Caucasian donors. The number of donors typed differed by locus, with 629-630 for A, B, C, DRB1 and DQB1, 522 for DQA1, 606 for DPA1, and some 440 for DPB1. Rather than using new phenotypic data, the later analysis identified candidate immune exposures from TCR beta sequences and from how often those sequences occurred across donors. Among several hundred genotyped donors of the cohort, an average of around 250,000 unique TCR beta nucleotide sequences was sequenced per donor, of which about 18% were non-productive. In addition to the first cohort of around 670 subjects, a separate validation cohort of around 110 different subjects was used. The paper's findings and limits, for the study overall: Linkage disequilibrium might explain the correlated functional status among segregating V segments, but an unknown experimental factor could not be excluded. Because HLA typing was unavailable for some donors at each locus, only the typed subset was used in association tests. This cohort had only TCR beta chains sequenced, and the lack of alpha or paired-chain data limited which features could be detected. Most TCR sequences were seen in very few donors, while some public TCRs were found in many individuals. A further reported finding was that TCR beta sequences accurately predicted the HLA-A and HLA-B alleles for most subjects in the first cohort. In vitro tests confirmed that a few of the cytomegalovirus-associated TCR beta chains recognize cytomegalovirus antigens. CMV serostatus was the only immune exposure information available for the cohort. In a later analysis, HLA-associated TCR beta chains were found to be more clonally expanded and to have lower generation probabilities than equally common non-associated chains. Strong co-occurrence of HLA alleles, especially DR and DQ, made assigning TCR associations to individual alleles difficult. A total of some 180 TCR beta chains were listed by the study as associated with cytomegalovirus. The 87-base-pair reads could not distinguish some IMGT-functional V segments, including TRBV6-2 and TRBV6-3, so those segments were excluded. A later genetic analysis associated a missense DCLRE1C variant with V-gene and J-gene trimming of TCR beta chains, and an independent cohort replicated the association. According to a later genetic analysis, donors in an Asian-associated ancestry cluster had fewer N-insertions in productive TCRs than the approximately 650-donor mean. In a later analysis, 16,951 TCR beta sequences were associated with specific HLA alleles at a false discovery rate of 0.05. A cluster of highly shared sequence variants was judged likely to represent a technical artifact of the sequencing pipeline. Roughly uniform sequencing depth across donors was assumed in presence/absence analyses, although this assumption may not hold. In a later analysis, the rate of TCR association differed among HLA loci, with DRB1 alleles having the most associated TCRs and HLA-C alleles having the fewest. Cytomegalovirus status was reported to be diagnosed by the classifier with high specificity and sensitivity in both the original and validation cohorts. A later analysis found that most CMV-associated TCR beta chains appeared HLA-restricted, with HLA associations seemingly driven largely by CMV exposure. In a later analysis, several top co-occurrence clusters were reported to appear linked to parvovirus B19, influenza, CMV and Epstein-Barr virus. In an earlier analysis of 587 of the donors, most TCR beta V segments appeared in productive rearrangements about 90% or about 30% of the time, broadly matching IMGT annotations. According to the authors, the approach could potentially be generalized to other disease states and immunological phenotypes. Because counts were too low, more than 15 rarely observed V segments, including chromosome 9 orphons, were left out of the earlier analysis of some 600 of the donors.

The library was built by means of the immunoSEQ multiplex PCR assay. The multiplex PCR relied on a mix of 60 forward primers for TCR Vbeta segments and 13 reverse primers for TCR Jbeta segments. Amplification of the CDR3 region of rearranged TCR beta genes was performed with a multiplex PCR assay on genomic DNA. Amplified TCR beta libraries were sequenced as 87-base-pair reads on the Illumina HiSeq System. The source study handled its data this way. In a later analysis, 77 million or so unique TCR beta chains were counted across the approximately 640 repertoires, and approximately 9.9 million of these chains were shared by at least two donors. To remove PCR and sequencing errors, raw reads were error-corrected and collapsed into unique sequences using a nearest-neighbor algorithm that merged closely related sequences. To assign V, D and J gene segments, CDR3 sequences were aligned to IMGT reference sequences. Each retained sequence needed at least a six-nucleotide match to both a V gene segment and a J gene segment. A rearrangement was called productive if the CDR3 had no stop codons and remained in frame with V and J, and every other rearrangement was called non-productive. Following IMGT convention, CDR3 was defined as the stretch from the second conserved V-encoded cysteine to the conserved J-encoded phenylalanine. In an earlier analysis of 587 of the donors, sequences lacking an unambiguous match to a single V gene segment were excluded. In an earlier analysis of more than 500 of the donors, a V segment was called functional when productive rearrangements were above 56.7%, and segregating when the standard deviation between donors exceeded 5%. A statistical classification framework was developed to diagnose cytomegalovirus status using the catalog of TCR beta chain sequences. In a later analysis, V and J genes were assigned by comparing TCR nucleotide sequences against IMGT/GENE-DB human TR gene sequences. The TCRdist pipeline was used in a later analysis to assign CDR3 sequences and most-parsimonious VDJ recombination scenarios. A later analysis defined each TCR beta chain by its CDR3 amino acid sequence plus V-gene family, and excluded reads lacking a unique V-gene family. As a way to deal with suspected cross-contamination and a sequencing artifact, a later analysis dropped 640 or so nucleotide sequences that were highly shared and had low generation probability. In a later analysis, a clonal expansion index for each public chain was calculated from normalized within-repertoire ranks of inferred template counts. A later analysis computed generation probabilities with a VDJ recombination model fitted to out-of-frame rearrangements, and checked the results against IGoR. In a later analysis, hypergeometric tests were used to score TCR-TCR, TCR-HLA and TCR-CMV co-occurrence, with a repertoire-size bias correction applied to TCR pairs. In a later analysis, false discovery rates were estimated by permuting HLA or CMV assignments 20 times. A later analysis grouped co-occurring TCRs with DBSCAN, adding TCRdist sequence similarity when clustering within HLA-allele-positive subsets. Repertoires with fewer than 30,000 or more than 120,000 public chains, plus five repertoires with anomalous nucleotide sharing, were excluded from co-occurrence clustering. Entries here come from immuneACCESS through TCRdb and include only in-frame sequences with V and J called. Some clones fail to appear in such tables; in the studies checked, an unresolved V gene covers under half of the shortfall, and the cause of the remainder is unknown. The V and J calls and clone size are taken from that table; D and trimming were inferred from the DNA. In this sample the table shows 150,000 to 200,000 clones, over 75% of which occur a single time. The ten most abundant clones make up 11% to 15% of the sample.

As concerns this clone: This clone's antigen is unknown. One base away there is no much larger clone; base qualities are not given.

The cohort comprised fewer than 750 healthy bone marrow donors. All cohort members were sampled while nominally healthy, although unrecorded immune exposures were likely present. The donor was CMV seropositive and belonged to the group of 250 to 300 seropositive cohort members. A peripheral blood sample was collected from each donor, and TCR beta sequencing was performed on peripheral blood mononuclear cells. Genomic DNA was extracted from the blood cell samples with the Qiagen DNeasy Blood Extraction Kit. Based on the germline V gene, the CDR1 and CDR2 sequences are SGHAT and FQNNGV. There are 16 amino acids in the CDR3, from cysteine to phenylalanine inclusive. Only the CDR3 portion is preserved as DNA: 48 bases, with reading frame beginning at the first base. For this chain, trimming is 4 bases at the V end and 2 bases at the J end, and the number of junction bases without a gene match is 9.

The receptor chain draws on TRBV11-2 and TRBJ2-3, with 7 middle bases fitting TRBD1. Sequenced sample: PBMCs. The clonotype comes from a man in his forties or fifties in good health and CMV-seropositive. The sequenced DNA is TGTGCCAGCAGCTCTACACAGGGGCCCTACACAGATACGCAGTATTTT. This yields the protein CASSSTQGPYTDTQYF. Outside the CDR3, residues come from the reference TRBV11-2 and TRBJ2-3 proteins, so the full variable domain is: EAGVAQSPRYKIIEKRQSVAFWCNPISGHATLYWYQQILGQGPKLLIQFQNNGVVDDSQLPKDRFSAERLKGVDSTLKIQPAKLEDSAVYLCASSSTQGPYTDTQYFGPGTRLTVL.